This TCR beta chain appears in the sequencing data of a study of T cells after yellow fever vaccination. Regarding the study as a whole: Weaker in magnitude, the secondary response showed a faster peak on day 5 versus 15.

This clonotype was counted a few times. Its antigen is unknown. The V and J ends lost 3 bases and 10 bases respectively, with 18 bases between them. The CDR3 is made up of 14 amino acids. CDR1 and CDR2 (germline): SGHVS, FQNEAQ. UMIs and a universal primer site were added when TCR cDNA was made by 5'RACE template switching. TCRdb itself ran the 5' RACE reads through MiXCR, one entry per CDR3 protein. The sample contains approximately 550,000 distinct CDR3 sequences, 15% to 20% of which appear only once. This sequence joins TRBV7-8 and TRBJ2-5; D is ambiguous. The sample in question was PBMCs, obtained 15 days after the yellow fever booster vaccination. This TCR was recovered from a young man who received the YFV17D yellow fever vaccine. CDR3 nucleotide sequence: TGTGCCAGCAGCTTGTATAGGTTGCCGGCGGACCAGTACTTC. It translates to CASSLYRLPADQYF.